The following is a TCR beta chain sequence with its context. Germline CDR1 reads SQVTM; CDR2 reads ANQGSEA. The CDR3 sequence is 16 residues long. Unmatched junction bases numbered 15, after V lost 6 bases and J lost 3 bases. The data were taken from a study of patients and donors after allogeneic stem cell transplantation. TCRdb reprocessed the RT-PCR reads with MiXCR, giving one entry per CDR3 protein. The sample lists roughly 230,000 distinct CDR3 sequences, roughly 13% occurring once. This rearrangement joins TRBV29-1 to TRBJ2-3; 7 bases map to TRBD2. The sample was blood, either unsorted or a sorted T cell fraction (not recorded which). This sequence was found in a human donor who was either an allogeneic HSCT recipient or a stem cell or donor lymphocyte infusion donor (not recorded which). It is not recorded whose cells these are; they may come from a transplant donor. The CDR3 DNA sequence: TGCAGCGTCCAGCTAACGCGGGGGTTTAGGACAGATACGCAGTATTTT. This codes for CSVQLTRGFRTDTQYF.